The rows below give T cell receptor beta chains drawn from one sample of a study of breast tumors, draining lymph nodes, adjacent tissues. TCRdb fed the multiplex PCR reads into MiXCR, producing one record per CDR3 protein. The data hold around 140,000 distinct CDR3 sequences, with 20% to 25% observed a single time. The specimen sequenced was axillary lymph node tissue. All receptors derive from a female donor with breast cancer. Some clones in this sample may be carry-over from other donors' samples. CDR3s include the opening cysteine and the closing phenylalanine or tryptophan. The D gene is left open where the match is weak. Rows give clone size only sometimes, using once, few, many, or a class for an expanded clone.

CDR3 length | J gene | V gene | clone size | D gene | CDR3 protein | CDR3 DNA
15 | TRBJ2-7 | TRBV4-1 | many | - | CASSQSPGGLYEQYF | TGCGCCAGCAGCCAATCCCCCGGGGGCCTCTACGAGCAGTACTTC
15 | TRBJ2-1 | TRBV30 | many | TRBD2 | CAWSVRLLGGNEQFF | TGTGCCTGGAGTGTCCGACTATTGGGGGGGAATGAGCAGTTCTTC
15 | TRBJ2-7 | TRBV7-8 | many | - | CASSLVGGISYEQYF | TGTGCCAGCAGCTTAGTTGGCGGGATCTCCTACGAGCAGTACTTC
13 | TRBJ2-1 | TRBV20-1 | many | TRBD2 | CSATSGTYNEQFF | TGCAGTGCAACGAGCGGGACCTACAATGAGCAGTTCTTC
15 | TRBJ2-3 | TRBV5-4 | many | - | CASSLPTSGGDTQYF | TGTGCCAGCAGCTTGCCCACAAGTGGGGGAGATACGCAGTATTTT
11 | TRBJ2-5 | TRBV24-1 | many | - | CATGEDETQYF | TGTGCCACCGGCGAGGATGAGACCCAGTACTTC
13 | TRBJ2-3 | TRBV6-5 | - | - | CASGSTRGDTQYF | TGTGCCAGCGGGTCGACTAGAGGCGATACGCAGTATTTT
15 | TRBJ2-7 | TRBV5-6 | many | TRBD2 | CASSFRRGSSYEQYF | TGTGCCAGCAGCTTTCGACGCGGGAGCTCCTACGAGCAGTACTTC
15 | TRBJ1-3 | TRBV4-2 | many | - | CASCRDTYGGNTIYF | TGTGCCAGCTGCCGGGACACTTACGGTGGAAACACCATATATTTT
14 | TRBJ2-5 | TRBV4-1 | many | - | CASSQVDRDGTQYF | TGCGCCAGCAGCCAGGTGGACAGAGATGGGACCCAGTACTTC
14 | TRBJ2-7 | TRBV6-5 | - | - | CASSLGLQPYEQYF | TGTGCCAGCAGTTTGGGACTCCAACCCTACGAGCAGTACTTC
15 | TRBJ2-1 | TRBV5-6 | many | TRBD2 | CASSFERGETNEQFF | TGTGCCAGCAGCTTTGAGCGGGGGGAGACTAATGAGCAGTTCTTC
14 | TRBJ2-1 | TRBV19 | many | - | CASSIDSVYNEQFF | TGTGCCAGTAGTATAGATTCAGTTTACAATGAGCAGTTCTTC
12 | TRBJ1-4 | TRBV2 | many | - | CASKGGNEKLFF | TGTGCCAGCAAAGGGGGGAATGAAAAACTGTTTTTT
15 | TRBJ2-3 | TRBV30 | - | - | CAWRPGQGAGGTQYF | TGTGCCTGGAGGCCTGGACAGGGAGCGGGGGGTACGCAGTATTTT
12 | TRBJ2-5 | TRBV6-2/TRBV6-3 | many | - | CASSPSSETQYF | TGTGCCAGCAGCCCGAGCTCGGAGACCCAGTACTTC
15 | TRBJ2-1 | TRBV10-3 | many | TRBD2 | CAISVSGSSYNEQFF | TGTGCCATCAGTGTTAGCGGGAGCTCCTACAATGAGCAGTTCTTC
15 | TRBJ2-5 | TRBV5-6 | - | TRBD1 | CASSFRRGNQETQYF | TGTGCCAGCAGCTTTCGCAGGGGGAACCAAGAGACCCAGTACTTC
12 | TRBJ1-4 | TRBV27 | few | - | CASSFPGGKLFF | TGTGCCAGCAGTTTTCCCGGTGGAAAACTGTTTTTT
13 | TRBJ2-5 | TRBV6-2/TRBV6-3 | many | - | CASSLGIQETQYF | TGTGCCAGCAGTTTGGGAATCCAAGAGACCCAGTACTTC
16 | TRBJ2-7 | TRBV7-2 | - | TRBD2 | CASSLLAGEPLEEQYF | TGTGCCAGCAGCTTACTAGCGGGAGAACCCCTTGAGGAGCAGTACTTC
12 | TRBJ1-5 | TRBV30 | few | TRBD1 | CAWGGGFQPQHF | TGTGCCTGGGGAGGGGGCTTCCAGCCCCAGCATTTT
14 | TRBJ1-6 | TRBV18 | many | TRBD1 | CASSRDRDNSPLHF | TGTGCCAGCTCAAGGGACAGGGACAATTCACCCCTCCACTTT
13 | TRBJ2-7 | TRBV20-1 | many | TRBD1 | CSAVGQGTREQYF | TGCAGTGCCGTGGGACAGGGGACCCGGGAGCAGTACTTC
15 | TRBJ2-3 | TRBV20-1 | many | TRBD2 | CSARGEAGAGGTQYF | TGCAGTGCTAGAGGGGAAGCGGGTGCGGGGGGTACGCAGTATTTT
15 | TRBJ2-7 | TRBV9 | many | TRBD2 | CASSVGSGGENEQYF | TGTGCCAGCAGCGTAGGGTCGGGAGGGGAGAACGAGCAGTACTTC
15 | TRBJ2-1 | TRBV19 | few | - | CASSIGRGDRNEQFF | TGTGCCAGTAGTATAGGGAGAGGGGACCGCAATGAGCAGTTCTTC
13 | TRBJ1-2 | TRBV28 | many | - | CASSLRQTYGYTF | TGTGCCAGCAGTTTAAGACAGACCTATGGCTACACCTTC
16 | TRBJ2-7 | TRBV18 | - | TRBD2 | CASSPTTGLAGYEQYF | TGTGCCAGCTCACCAACAACGGGACTAGCGGGTTACGAGCAGTACTTC
16 | TRBJ2-5 | TRBV24-1 | many | TRBD2 | CATSDRTSGKQETQYF | TGTGCCACCAGTGATCGGACTAGCGGGAAACAAGAGACCCAGTACTTC
16 | TRBJ1-6 | TRBV5-4 | - | - | CASSFGEWNLNSPLHF | TGTGCCAGCAGCTTCGGGGAATGGAACCTTAATTCACCCCTCCACTTT
14 | TRBJ2-5 | TRBV10-2 | many | - | CASSESRGRETQYF | TGCGCCAGCAGTGAGTCGAGAGGGCGAGAGACCCAGTACTTC
15 | TRBJ2-3 | TRBV20-1 | many | TRBD2 | CSASQGSSGMDTQYF | TGCAGTGCTAGTCAGGGGTCTAGCGGGATGGATACGCAGTATTTT
13 | TRBJ1-2 | TRBV5-5 | many | - | CASSFASNYGYTF | TGTGCCAGCAGCTTTGCCAGTAACTATGGCTACACCTTC
15 | TRBJ2-1 | TRBV7-2 | many | TRBD2 | CASSPTSGRHNEQFF | TGTGCCAGCAGCCCGACTAGCGGGAGACACAATGAGCAGTTCTTC
13 | TRBJ2-3 | TRBV12-3/TRBV12-4 | many | - | CASSGGPSDTQYF | TGTGCCAGCAGTGGGGGGCCCTCAGATACGCAGTATTTT
15 | TRBJ2-3 | TRBV6-2/TRBV6-3 | few | TRBD1 | CASSPQGASTDTQYF | TGTGCCAGCAGCCCCCAGGGGGCCAGCACAGATACGCAGTATTTT
15 | TRBJ1-6 | TRBV2 | many | TRBD1 | CASSGAGQGASPLHF | TGTGCCAGCAGTGGGGCGGGACAGGGGGCTTCACCCCTCCACTTT
13 | TRBJ2-7 | TRBV7-6 | many | - | CASSLFRWDEQYF | TGTGCCAGCAGCTTATTCCGCTGGGACGAGCAGTACTTC
16 | TRBJ2-1 | TRBV19 | many | TRBD2 | CASSILALAEYNEQFF | TGTGCCAGTAGTATTCTGGCACTAGCGGAATACAATGAGCAGTTCTTC
16 | TRBJ2-7 | TRBV11-2 | few | TRBD1 | CASSLNSGTGVFEQYF | TGTGCCAGCAGCTTAAATTCGGGGACAGGGGTGTTCGAGCAGTACTTC
21 | TRBJ2-7 | TRBV20-1 | many | - | CSARGRKRDSSMPTCNDEQYF | TGCAGTGCTAGAGGAAGGAAAAGGGACTCATCCATGCCTACTTGTAATGACGAGCAGTACTTC
15 | TRBJ1-4 | TRBV4-1 | - | - | CTSSLQGNQNEKLFF | TGCACCAGCAGCCTCCAGGGTAATCAGAATGAAAAACTGTTTTTT
15 | TRBJ1-4 | TRBV28 | few | - | CASYPSGTRGEKLFF | TGTGCCAGCTACCCTTCCGGAACCAGGGGCGAAAAACTGTTTTTT
13 | TRBJ2-7 | TRBV2 | many | - | CATERAEVSEQYF | TGTGCCACCGAGAGGGCAGAGGTGTCCGAGCAGTACTTC
15 | TRBJ2-1 | TRBV10-3 | many | TRBD2 | CAISEFGRHYNEQFF | TGTGCCATCAGTGAGTTCGGGAGGCACTACAATGAGCAGTTCTTC
15 | TRBJ2-5 | TRBV7-9 | many | TRBD1 | CASSARDRSQETQYF | TGTGCCAGCAGCGCCCGGGACAGATCCCAAGAGACCCAGTACTTC
15 | TRBJ1-3 | TRBV5-5 | many | TRBD1 | CASSGDRDSGNTIYF | TGTGCCAGCAGCGGCGACAGGGACTCTGGAAACACCATATATTTT
12 | TRBJ2-1 | TRBV20-1 | - | - | CSARDRKHEQFF | TGCAGTGCTAGAGACCGGAAGCATGAGCAGTTCTTC
11 | TRBJ2-7 | TRBV5-8 | many | - | CASRLANEQYF | TGTGCCAGCAGGCTAGCGAACGAGCAGTACTTC
15 | TRBJ2-2 | TRBV4-3 | many | - | CASSQGSVITGELFF | TGCGCCAGCAGCCAAGGGAGCGTAATCACCGGGGAGCTGTTTTTT
15 | TRBJ2-2 | TRBV15 | many | - | CATSRGGINTGELFF | TGTGCCACCAGCAGAGGCGGGATTAACACCGGGGAGCTGTTTTTT
14 | TRBJ2-7 | TRBV5-1 | many | TRBD1 | CASSPATGAYEQYF | TGCGCCAGCAGCCCCGCTACAGGGGCTTACGAGCAGTACTTC
16 | TRBJ2-7 | TRBV18 | many | TRBD1 | CASSQEPGQGGYEQYF | TGTGCCAGCTCACAGGAGCCGGGACAGGGGGGCTACGAGCAGTACTTC
16 | TRBJ2-1 | TRBV19 | many | TRBD2 | CASRRRGTSGGNEQFF | TGTGCCAGTAGGCGCCGGGGGACTAGCGGGGGCAATGAGCAGTTCTTC
14 | TRBJ1-6 | TRBV12-3/TRBV12-4 | many | - | CASSLPGSNSPLHF | TGTGCCAGCAGTTTACCAGGGAGTAATTCACCCCTCCACTTT
14 | TRBJ1-5 | TRBV30 | few | - | CAWSGDNSNQPQHF | TGTGCCTGGAGTGGGGACAATAGCAATCAGCCCCAGCATTTT
15 | TRBJ2-7 | TRBV9 | many | TRBD1 | CASSVKGTGVGEQYF | TGTGCCAGCAGCGTAAAGGGGACAGGGGTTGGGGAACAGTACTTC
15 | TRBJ1-4 | TRBV18 | - | - | CASSLDRAGNEKLYF | TGTGCCAGCTCACTAGACCGGGCCGGGAATGAAAAACTGTATTTT
14 | TRBJ2-7 | TRBV7-2 | many | - | CASSFGSGDYEQYF | TGTGCCAGCAGCTTTGGCAGCGGAGACTACGAGCAGTACTTC